This entry is about one TCR beta chain. What it binds is unknown. Trimming shortened V by 2 bases and J by 2 bases, and 6 bases separated the two germline ends. This CDR3 spans 14 amino acids. Germline assignment: CDR1 KGHSH and CDR2 LQKENI. These data come from a study of neurological immune-mediated disorders. The authors made cDNA by 5'RACE with 10-nucleotide random UMIs. From the 5' RACE reads, TCRdb called clonotypes with MiXCR, one entry per CDR3 protein. Of tens of thousands of distinct CDR3 sequences detected, around an eighth appear once; the ten largest clones hold 10% to 12%. Indicated time point: longitudinal time-point 3. Volunteers from a blood bank in Maryland, USA, made up the healthy controls. Unsorted libraries used 2 million PBMCs kept at -80 degrees C. Study-level results: HTLV-1-associated myelopathy showed the most TCR clonal expansion; multiple sclerosis the least, below healthy controls.

The sequence came from a man in his thirties or forties in good health. This chain connects TRBV18 to TRBJ2-2; D gene uncertain. Sequencing was carried out using PBMCs. The DNA for the CDR3 is TGTGCCAGCTCACCAATGGGAAACACCGGGGAGCTGTTTTTT. Protein sequence: CASSPMGNTGELFF. Looking up the rest from reference TRBV18 and TRBJ2-2 gives the full variable domain: NAGVMQNPRHLVRRRGQEARLRCSPMKGHSHVYWYRQLPEEGLKFMVYLQKENIIDESGMPKERFSAEFPKEGPSILRIQQVVRGDSAAYFCASSPMGNTGELFFGEGSRLTVL.